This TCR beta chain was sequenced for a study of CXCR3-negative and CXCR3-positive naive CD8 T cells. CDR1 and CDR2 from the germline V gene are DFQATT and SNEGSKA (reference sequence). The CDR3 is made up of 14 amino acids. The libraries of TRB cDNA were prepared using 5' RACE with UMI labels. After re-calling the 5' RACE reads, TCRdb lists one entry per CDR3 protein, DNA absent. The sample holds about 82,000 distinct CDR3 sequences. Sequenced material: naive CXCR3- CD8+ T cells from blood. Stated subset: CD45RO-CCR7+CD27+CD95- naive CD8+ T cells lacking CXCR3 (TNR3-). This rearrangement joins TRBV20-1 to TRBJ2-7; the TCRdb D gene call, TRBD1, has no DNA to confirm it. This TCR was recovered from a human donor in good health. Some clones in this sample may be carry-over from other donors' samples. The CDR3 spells CSAWDGTRGYEQYF.